This section outlines one TCR beta chain sequence together with its context. Per germline, CDR1 SGHVS and CDR2 FQNEAQ. The CDR3 loop spans 14 amino acids. V gave up 4 bases and J gave up 1 base, with 10 bases separating them. This sample is part of a study of CD8 T cells in Susac syndrome. With random hexamers, 0.5 to 1 ug RNA was reverse transcribed. TCRdb analysed the immunoSEQ multiplex PCR reads with MiXCR anew, one entry per CDR3 protein. The repertoire includes some 180,000 distinct CDR3 sequences, 93% of them detected once, and approximately 0.098% sits in the top ten. The chain has TRBV7-8 and TRBJ2-5, with D unclear. The TCR comes from a human donor in good health. The sequencing sample was made of CD4+ T cells from PBMCs. This CDR3 reads CASSSRNPQETQYF. CDR3 DNA: TGTGCCAGCAGCTCCCGGAATCCCCAAGAGACCCAGTACTTC.